Listed below are T cell receptor beta chains from one sample, sequenced in a study of T cells in Graves' hyperthyroidism and ophthalmopathy. From the multiplex PCR reads, TCRdb called clonotypes with MiXCR, one entry per CDR3 protein. The top ten hold roughly 19% of the sample, which has roughly 500,000 distinct CDR3 sequences, around 46% seen once. Sequenced sample: peripheral blood or thyroid tissue (not recorded which). The receptors derive from an adult woman with Graves' disease, either hyperthyroidism or ophthalmopathy (not recorded which). CDR3s include the opening cysteine and the closing phenylalanine or tryptophan. A D gene is named only where the DNA matches it firmly. Expanded clones are given a class, and other clones once, few, many or no size at all.

few	TRBV2	-	TRBJ2-2	CASSELRDTGELFF	TGTGCCAGCAGTGAACTGAGGGACACCGGGGAGCTGTTTTTT
-	TRBV2	-	TRBJ2-7	CASSEGEGGTVYEQYF	TGTGCCAGCAGTGAAGGTGAAGGGGGAACAGTGTACGAGCAGTACTTC
once	TRBV7-2	TRBD1	TRBJ2-5	CASSFPGQGDQETQYF	TGTGCCAGCAGCTTCCCGGGACAGGGGGACCAAGAGACCCAGTACTTC
many	TRBV7-2	-	TRBJ1-5	CASSLGGVPQHF	TGTGCCAGCAGCTTAGGGGGGGTTCCCCAGCATTTT
-	TRBV20-1	-	TRBJ1-5	CSARVRRGSNQPQHF	TGCAGTGCTAGAGTGCGCAGGGGTAGCAATCAGCCCCAGCATTTT
many	TRBV12-3/TRBV12-4	-	TRBJ1-1	CASGETGLWGGMNTEAFF	TGTGCCAGCGGAGAGACCGGGCTTTGGGGGGGTATGAACACTGAAGCTTTCTTT
-	TRBV7-2	TRBD1	TRBJ2-7	CASSRQGLSNEQYF	TGTGCCAGCAGCCGACAGGGTCTTAGTAATGAGCAGTACTTC
-	TRBV6-2/TRBV6-3	-	TRBJ1-1	CASSYLDIQDTEAFF	TGTGCCAGCAGTTACTTGGATATTCAAGACACTGAAGCTTTCTTT
-	TRBV6-6	TRBD1	TRBJ2-5	CASLGQFQETQYF	TGTGCCAGTCTGGGACAGTTCCAAGAGACCCAGTACTTC
-	TRBV15	-	TRBJ1-2	CATSNRDTFAGGYTF	TGTGCCACCAGCAACCGGGACACTTTTGCTGGTGGCTACACCTTC
few	TRBV6-1	TRBD2	TRBJ2-5	CASSEAGRGETQYF	TGTGCCAGCAGTGAGGCGGGGAGGGGAGAGACCCAGTACTTC
few	TRBV5-4	-	TRBJ2-3	CASQRSTDTQYF	TGTGCCAGCCAGCGATCCACAGATACGCAGTATTTT
-	TRBV7-9	-	TRBJ2-5	CASSTSGWETQYF	TGTGCCAGCAGCACCTCCGGTTGGGAGACCCAGTACTTC
many	TRBV5-5	-	TRBJ1-2	CASSFRAVANYGYTF	TGTGCCAGCAGCTTTCGGGCAGTCGCTAACTATGGCTACACCTTC
many	TRBV7-9	-	TRBJ1-3	CASSPGHRFGNTIYF	TGTGCCAGCAGCCCGGGACACAGGTTTGGAAACACCATATATTTT
-	TRBV12-3/TRBV12-4	-	TRBJ2-7	CASSPRDPRQDEQYF	TGTGCCAGCTCACCGCGGGACCCCAGACAGGACGAGCAGTACTTC
many	TRBV9	TRBD1	TRBJ2-7	CASSFSSGTGAYEQYF	TGTGCCAGCAGCTTCTCCTCCGGGACAGGGGCCTACGAGCAGTACTTC
-	TRBV5-1	-	TRBJ1-1	CASSSSPGLTEAFF	TGCGCCAGCAGCTCATCCCCGGGCCTCACTGAAGCTTTCTTT
-	TRBV7-9	-	TRBJ2-5	CASSPYIHETQYF	TGTGCCAGCAGCCCCTACATTCATGAGACCCAGTACTTC
-	TRBV7-2	-	TRBJ2-7	CASSLLPEVDYEQYF	TGTGCCAGCAGCTTGCTCCCCGAGGTCGACTACGAGCAGTACTTC
-	TRBV7-9	-	TRBJ2-7	CASNQLRQGSGPYEQYF	TGTGCCAGCAACCAACTGCGCCAGGGGAGCGGGCCCTACGAGCAGTACTTC
many	TRBV4-1	-	TRBJ2-2	CASSQGVTLSTGELFF	TGCGCCAGCAGCCAAGGAGTAACCTTGAGCACCGGGGAGCTGTTTTTT
-	TRBV29-1	-	TRBJ2-5	CSVVSPETQYF	TGCAGCGTTGTAAGCCCAGAGACCCAGTACTTC
-	TRBV4-1	-	TRBJ2-7	CASSHADGSYEQYF	TGCGCCAGCAGCCACGCGGACGGGTCCTACGAGCAGTACTTC
-	TRBV15	TRBD1	TRBJ1-2	CATSRVRGQGYTF	TGTGCCACCAGCAGAGTCAGGGGGCAAGGCTACACCTTC
many	TRBV5-1	TRBD2	TRBJ2-7	CASSDLAGVGEQYF	TGCGCCAGCAGCGACCTAGCGGGAGTAGGCGAGCAGTACTTC
many	TRBV5-1	-	TRBJ1-1	CASSPLWGNTEAFF	TGCGCCAGCAGCCCTTTGTGGGGGAACACTGAAGCTTTCTTT
many	TRBV12-3/TRBV12-4	-	TRBJ1-5	CASSYGGGRGQPQHF	TGTGCCAGCAGTTACGGCGGGGGGAGAGGTCAGCCCCAGCATTTT
many	TRBV19	TRBD1	TRBJ1-2	CASSNRDRPGYGYTF	TGTGCCAGTAGTAATCGGGACAGGCCAGGATATGGCTACACCTTC
few	TRBV28	TRBD1	TRBJ1-1	CASSYTQGGTEAFF	TGTGCCAGCAGTTATACGCAGGGGGGCACTGAAGCTTTCTTT
many	TRBV12-3/TRBV12-4	TRBD2	TRBJ2-5	CASCTTSGTTQETQYF	TGTGCCAGCTGCACCACTAGCGGGACCACCCAAGAGACCCAGTACTTC